One and the same sample provided the 10 T cell receptor beta chains below, sequenced in a study of Ad26.COV2.S vaccination and SARS-CoV-2 variants. Clones were read by immunoSEQ multiplex PCR, and TCRdb kept only the in-frame ones, dropping some. Of approximately 420,000 clones listed, 88% are singletons. As for treatment: around 19 received Ad26.COV2.S at low or high dose, single or two shots; roughly 5 received placebo; per-sample allocation not given. All samples were drawn on day 63, counting from the first vaccine or placebo injection. The sample consisted of peripheral blood, taken in a trial of Ad26.COV2.S vaccine versus placebo. All receptors come from a person between 18 and 60 years old who received the Ad26.COV2.S COVID-19 vaccine or a placebo.

This clone was counted a single time. The gene calls are TRBV28 and TRBJ1-4; D uncertain. The CDR3 totals 18 residues. Germline values: CDR1 MDHEN, CDR2 SYDVKM. Trimming removed 3 bases at V and 0 bases at J, with 17 bases between. CDR3 nucleotide sequence: TGTGCCAGCAGTTTTCTCGGGCTGCGGCAGCCAACTAATGAAAAACTGTTTTTT. This gives the protein CASSFLGLRQPTNEKLFF.

This chain links TRBV4-3 with TRBJ2-7; D perhaps matches TRBD2 (5 bases). Germline V gene sequence: CDR1 LGHNA, CDR2 YSLEER. This CDR3 is 15 amino acids long. Trimming stripped 0 bases from V and 0 bases from J, with 9 bases between. The CDR3 region is CASSQEPGISYEQYF. The CDR3, as DNA: TGCGCCAGCAGCCAAGAGCCGGGGATCTCCTACGAGCAGTACTTC.

The sample holds one count of this clone. The CDR3: CASKTGFVGTEAFF. DNA for the CDR3: TGTGCCAGCAAGACAGGATTCGTAGGCACTGAAGCTTTCTTT. The chain uses TRBV27 and TRBJ1-1, with D possibly matching TRBD1 (6 bases). CDR1 is MNHEY, CDR2 SMNVEV, per germline (reference sequence). V lost 7 bases to trimming and J lost 4 bases, with 16 bases between them. The CDR3 contains 14 residues.

The chain carries TRBV7-2 and TRBJ2-5; TRBD2 aligns across 9 bases. The CDR3 spans 15 residues. Germline V gene data show CDR1 as SGHTA and CDR2 as FQGNSA. V was pared by 3 bases and J by 4 bases, with 6 bases of the junction left unmatched. CDR3 nucleotides: TGTGCCAGCAGCTTCTCCGGGACTAGCCGAGAGACCCAGTACTTC. This gives the protein CASSFSGTSRETQYF.

In nucleotides, the CDR3 is TGTGCCACCAGCAGAAACCGGGGCCGGAACTATGGCTACACCTTC. The encoded protein is CATSRNRGRNYGYTF. The rearrangement uses TRBV15 and TRBJ1-2; D might be TRBD1 (5 bases). V lost 2 bases, J lost 2 bases, and 12 bases lay in between. Germline loops: CDR1 LNHNV, CDR2 YYDKDF (reference sequence). This CDR3 spans 15 amino acids.

The CDR3 protein is CASSPEWDRGSSGANVLTF. In DNA, the CDR3 is TGTGCCAGCAGCCCGGAATGGGACAGGGGGTCCTCTGGGGCCAACGTCCTGACTTTC. The chain recombines TRBV5-6 with TRBJ2-6; TRBD1 agrees at 11 bases. The CDR3 contains 19 residues. V shed 4 bases and J 0 bases; nucleotides not matched to a gene: 9. The V gene's germline CDR1 is SGHDT and CDR2 YYEEEE.

The chain recombines TRBV5-1 with TRBJ1-2; D uncertain. CDR3 length: 13 amino acids. The germline gives CDR1 SGHRS, CDR2 YFSETQ. V lost 4 bases and J lost 4, with 11 bases in between. DNA of the CDR3: TGCGCCAGCAGCACAGACTCTGTCTATGGCTACACCTTC. Its protein product is CASSTDSVYGYTF.

This chain connects TRBV24-1 to TRBJ1-1; D unclear. From germline, CDR1 is KGHDR and CDR2 SFDVKD. This CDR3 has 14 residues. V was shortened by 2 bases and J by 2 bases, with 8 bases between the two germline ends. The CDR3 DNA sequence: TGTGCCACCAGTGATTATCAGTCCAACACTGAAGCTTTCTTT. Translation gives CATSDYQSNTEAFF.

The chain combines TRBV7-9 with TRBJ1-1, with unresolved D. This CDR3 spans 14 amino acids. Germline V lookup: CDR1 SEHNR, CDR2 FQNEAQ (reference sequence). Trimming shortened V by 5 bases and J by 8 bases, and 18 bases separated the two germline ends. CDR3 in DNA: TGTGCCAGCAGCACCTCCGGACTCAACGCGGAAGCTTTCTTT. It specifies CASSTSGLNAEAFF.

The rearrangement links TRBV3-1 (or the pseudogene TRBV3-2) to TRBJ1-5; D unclear. V was pared by 1 base and J by 10 bases, with 14 bases between. The length of the CDR3 is 14 residues. CDR1 and CDR2 from the germline V gene are LGHDT and YNNKEL (reference sequence). The CDR3 bases are TGTGCCAGCAGCCAAGGGCCGTTAATCAAACCCCAGCATTTT. Translating it yields CASSQGPLIKPQHF.